Below are 7 T cell receptor beta chains sequenced from a single sample in a study of neurological immune-mediated disorders. TCRdb analysed the 5' RACE reads with MiXCR anew, one entry per CDR3 protein. The sample lists more than 30,000 distinct CDR3 sequences; 10% to 15% were seen once. Time point indicated: longitudinal time-point 2. Input material: PBMCs. These receptors all stem from a woman in her 40s in good health.

There are many counts of this clonotype. The chain joins TRBV5-1 to TRBJ2-1, with 10 nucleotides matching TRBD2. Germline CDR1 reads SGHRS; CDR2 reads YFSETQ. The CDR3 consists of 18 residues. J gave up 3 bases and V 3 bases, and 12 bases lay outside the gene matches. CDR3 in DNA: TGCGCCAGCAGCTCGGATCTCGCTAGCGGGAGATTCTACAATGAGCAGTTCTTC. Its translation: CASSSDLASGRFYNEQFF. The full variable domain, with the rest looked up from reference TRBV5-1 and TRBJ2-1, is KAGVTQTPRYLIKTRGQQVTLSCSPISGHRSVSWYQQTPGQGLQFLFEYFSETQRNKGNFPGRFSGRQFSNSRSEMNVSTLELGDSALYLCASSSDLASGRFYNEQFFGPGTRLTVL.

This clonotype was counted many times. The chain joins TRBV20-1 to TRBJ2-7, with a possible D match to TRBD2 (6 bases). Germline lookup yields CDR1 DFQATT and CDR2 SNEGSKA (reference sequence). The CDR3 is 13 amino acids. V lost 5 bases to trimming and J lost 0 bases, with 11 bases between them. The CDR3 sequence is CSAGPGDSYEQYF. The CDR3 DNA is TGCAGTGCTGGGCCGGGGGACTCCTACGAGCAGTACTTC.

About this clonotype: An end of the junction does not agree with germline; a read error may underlie this. The chain combines TRBV6-4 with TRBJ2-1; the D gene is possibly TRBD2 (6 bases). The CDR3 is 15 amino acids. The germline V gene encodes CDR1 MRHNA and CDR2 SNTAGT. Here the CDR3 DNA reads TGTGCCGGCAGCTCGGGAGTAGAGTCCTACAATGAGCAGTTCTTC. This sequence encodes CAGSSGVESYNEQFF.

This clonotype was observed many times. V and J are TRBV5-6 and TRBJ1-5; 9 positions agree with TRBD1. The CDR3 is 18 amino acids. Trimming took 2 bases from V and 0 from J; bases not matched to a gene: 9. CDR1 SGHDT and CDR2 YYEEEE come from the germline V gene. CDR3 in amino acids: CASSFHRGRADSNQPQHF. The CDR3 DNA follows: TGTGCCAGCAGCTTCCACAGGGGGCGAGCTGATAGCAATCAGCCCCAGCATTTT.

This clonotype has at least ten counts. J is TRBJ1-6 and V is TRBV27, with D unresolved. The germline V and J ends were trimmed by 3 bases and 14 bases, with 8 bases remaining between them. The germline CDR1 and CDR2 sequences are MNHEY and SMNVEV (reference sequence). This CDR3 has 11 amino acids. This chain's CDR3 is CASSLGKTLHF. As DNA, the CDR3 is TGTGCCAGCAGTTTGGGCAAGACCCTCCACTTT.

This clonotype has a count of ten or more. The rearrangement uses TRBV5-1 and TRBJ1-3, with 7 bases fitting TRBD1. CDR1 and CDR2 (germline): SGHRS, YFSETQ. The CDR3 has 14 residues. V was clipped by 7 bases and J by 0 bases; unmatched bases: 4. CDR3 DNA sequence: TGCGCCAGCGGGGACAGTTCCTCTGGAAACACCATATATTTT. It encodes CASGDSSSGNTIYF.

This clonotype was detected ten times or more. V usage is TRBV5-1 and J usage is TRBJ2-5; D possibly corresponds to TRBD2 (5 bases). The ends were cut back, 0 bases at V and 0 bases at J, with 9 bases in the middle. This CDR3 comprises 15 residues. Per germline, CDR1 SGHRS and CDR2 YFSETQ. The CDR3 spells CASSLGRAYQETQYF. Here the CDR3 DNA reads TGCGCCAGCAGCTTGGGGCGGGCGTACCAAGAGACCCAGTACTTC.